The T cell receptor beta chain described here comes from a study of T cells in Graves' hyperthyroidism and ophthalmopathy. Study as a whole: Peripheral blood samples were taken at initial diagnosis, prior to any treatment. Whole-study findings and limits: In validation, the model predicted ophthalmopathy. These predictions came a median about 6.5 months before onset.

The patients, who ranged from 18 to 65 in age, presented with newly diagnosed hyperthyroidism lasting under 2 months. Orbital computed tomography and thyroid ultrasound, together with serum TRAb and thyroxine and clinical symptoms, were used for diagnoses. Amplification of TCR beta CDR3 regions was performed using RNA transcripts as template. The HTBI primer set was used in a first-round RT-PCR of the TCR CDR3. TCRdb re-called the multiplex PCR reads with MiXCR, one entry per CDR3 protein. The table records 700,000 or so distinct CDR3 sequences, about 16% of them present only once. This clonotype showed up just a few times. Antigen specificity is unknown. CDR3 length: 15 residues. Trimming cost V 0 bases and J 4 bases; bases outside gene matches: 1. Per the germline V gene, CDR1 is SGHDN and CDR2 is FVKESK.

The chain recombines TRBV14 with TRBJ2-3; 10 bases align to TRBD2. What was sequenced was blood. The TCR comes from a young man with Graves' hyperthyroidism. The CDR3 sequence is CASSQESGRADTQYF. The DNA for the CDR3 is TGTGCCAGCAGCCAAGAAAGCGGGAGGGCAGATACGCAGTATTTT.